This T cell receptor (beta chain) is drawn from a study of blood T cell repertoires in COVID-19 (dated by TCRdb to about 2020). About the study as a whole: Collaborator samples came from the United States, Italy and Spain and covered acute and convalescent phases of COVID-19. The prospective study material was composed of cDNA or gDNA derived from T cells, B-cell-depleted T cells, or PBMCs. Subjects who had been exposed to COVID-19, were actively infected with it, or had recovered from it provided the deeply sampled blood TCRbeta repertoires that made up the dataset. The repertoires were released in a freely available public database meant as a resource for research on the immune response to SARS-CoV-2. The samples were drawn from two sources: the first 160 participants of the ongoing ImmuneRACE study, and about 1,300 subjects contributed by 6 global collaborators. A de-identified subject ID, COVID-19 status, age in years and sex were almost always included in the sample metadata. Where available, HLA class I and class II types were obtained from metadata supplied by the sample provider rather than from assay-based typing.

Trimmed from V: 4 bases; trimmed from J: 3 bases; junction bases lacking a gene match: 7. The CDR3 has 16 amino acids, counting the end cysteine and phenylalanine. Only the CDR3 region is kept as DNA, spanning 48 bases read in frame from base 1. CDR1 and CDR2, looked up from the germline V gene, are MGHRA and YSYEKL. Whole blood was collected in K2EDTA tubes by collaborating institutions according to the institutions' own protocols. For TCRbeta analysis, collaborators shipped samples in one of three forms: frozen whole blood, isolated PBMCs, or DNA extracted from either of those sample types. The immunoSEQ Assay, a bias-controlled multiplex PCR, was used to amplify TCRbeta CDR3 regions from genomic DNA. On the authors' methods: Nucleated cell counts per sample were estimated from amplification of reference gene primers within the assay. To quantify the absolute abundance of each unique TCRbeta CDR3 rearrangement, sequence reads were collapsed and filtered. Productive Simpson clonality was computed per sample as the square root of Simpson's diversity index over productive rearrangements. The table comes from immuneACCESS by way of TCRdb, which keeps in-frame sequences with V and J called. Part of the clones is missing from these tables; in studies checked, under half for an unresolved V gene and the rest for unknown reasons. The V and J calls and clone size come from that table; D and trimming were worked out from the DNA. Within this sample are about 200,000 clones, with approximately 91% of them counted one time only. 1.5% to 2% of the sample is in the top ten clones.

The research as a whole found: The amount of clinical and demographic metadata varied by source and participant and was provided uncurated.

Notes on this clone: This receptor's antigen is unknown. Base qualities were left out, and no much larger clone turns up one base away.

Sequencing input: peripheral blood. This sequence originates from a man in his late teens or twenties with active or convalescent COVID-19. The rearranged chain carries TRBV4-1 and TRBJ1-1; 11 central bases correspond to TRBD1. In nucleotides, the sequence is TGCGCCAGCAGCCTTTGGACAGGGGGCTCGGACACTGAAGCTTTCTTT. Its protein reads: CASSLWTGGSDTEAFF.